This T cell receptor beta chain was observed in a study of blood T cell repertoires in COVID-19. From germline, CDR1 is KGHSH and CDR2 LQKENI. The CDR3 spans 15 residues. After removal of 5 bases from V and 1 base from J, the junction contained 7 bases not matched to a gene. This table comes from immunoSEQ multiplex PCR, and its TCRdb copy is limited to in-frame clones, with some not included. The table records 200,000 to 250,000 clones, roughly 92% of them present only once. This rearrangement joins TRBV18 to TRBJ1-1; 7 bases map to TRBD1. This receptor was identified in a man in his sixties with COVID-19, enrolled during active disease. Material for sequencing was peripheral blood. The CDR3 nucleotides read TGTGCCAGCTCAGAAAACAGGGGAAGGAACACTGAAGCTTTCTTT. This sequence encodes CASSENRGRNTEAFF.